These T cell receptor beta chains were read from a single sample in a study of T cell clonotyping in hematopoietic cell transplantation. Using immunoSEQ multiplex PCR, the repertoire was profiled, and TCRdb retains in-frame clones only, with some absent. The sample has about 5,400 clones; approximately 85% are singletons. The starting material was peripheral blood mononuclear cells, obtained before stem cell transplant. The receptors here all came from a man in his 60s with acute myeloid leukemia. Some clones in this sample may be carry-over from other donors' samples. Both conserved end residues are part of each CDR3. The D gene is left open where the match is weak. Expanded clones are given a class, and other clones once, few, many or no size at all.

CASSPGPGGGYYGYTF	TGTGCCAGCTCACCGGGGCCAGGGGGCGGCTACTATGGCTACACCTTC	TRBD1	NA	TRBJ1-2	TRBV18
CASSPVGGSGTDTQYF	TGTGCCAGCAGTCCCGTGGGGGGTAGCGGGACAGATACGCAGTATTTT	TRBD2	NA	TRBJ2-3	TRBV28
CASWRDRQSNYGYTF	TGTGCCAGCTGGAGGGACAGACAATCTAACTATGGCTACACCTTC	TRBD1	NA	TRBJ1-2	TRBV28
CASSLADTQYF	TGCGCCAGCAGCTTGGCAGATACGCAGTATTTT	NA	NA	TRBJ2-3	TRBV5-1
CAWSTQGDTQYF	TGTGCCTGGAGTACCCAGGGAGATACGCAGTATTTT	NA	NA	TRBJ2-3	TRBV30
CASSLFPRLASTDTQYF	TGTGCCAGCAGTTTATTTCCGAGACTAGCGAGCACAGATACGCAGTATTTT	TRBD2	NA	TRBJ2-3	TRBV27
CASTDFRLTGELFF	TGTGCCAGCACGGATTTCCGCCTCACCGGGGAGCTGTTTTTT	NA	NA	TRBJ2-2	TRBV28
CASSPWGEGLIQYF	TGTGCCAGCAGTCCGTGGGGCGAGGGTCTAATTCAGTACTTC	NA	NA	TRBJ2-4	TRBV27
CASSRDREAEKLFF	TGTGCCAGCAGCCGGGACAGGGAGGCTGAAAAACTGTTTTTT	TRBD1	NA	TRBJ1-4	TRBV7-2
CASSLGDRGLNEQFF	TGTGCCAGCAGCTTAGGGGACAGGGGGCTGAATGAGCAGTTCTTC	TRBD1	NA	TRBJ2-1	TRBV7-2
CASSARPGQGDEKLFF	TGTGCCAGCAGTGCCCGGCCGGGACAGGGGGATGAAAAACTGTTTTTT	TRBD1	NA	TRBJ1-4	TRBV25-1
CASTRERGGTEAFF	TGTGCCAGCACTAGGGAGAGGGGGGGGACTGAAGCTTTCTTT	NA	NA	TRBJ1-1	TRBV6-1
CASSLETGVTYEQYF	TGCGCCAGCAGCTTGGAGACAGGGGTGACCTACGAGCAGTACTTC	TRBD1	NA	TRBJ2-7	TRBV5-1
CASSLAPEGYTF	TGTGCCAGCAGCTTGGCTCCGGAGGGCTACACCTTC	NA	NA	TRBJ1-2	TRBV5-4
CASNNREAQPQHF	TGTGCCAGCAACAACAGGGAAGCTCAGCCCCAGCATTTT	NA	NA	TRBJ1-5	TRBV28
CASSSYRGLTYEQYF	TGTGCCAGCAGCTCTTACAGGGGATTGACCTACGAGCAGTACTTC	NA	once	TRBJ2-7	TRBV12-1
CASSLGPTSYEQYF	TGCGCCAGCAGCTTGGGGCCGACTTCCTACGAGCAGTACTTC	NA	NA	TRBJ2-7	TRBV5-1
CASSIQGVTNYGYTF	TGTGCCAGTAGTATTCAGGGCGTAACTAACTATGGCTACACCTTC	NA	NA	TRBJ1-2	TRBV19
CASSLAGLATDTQYF	TGCGCCAGCAGCTTGGCAGGCCTAGCCACAGATACGCAGTATTTT	NA	NA	TRBJ2-3	TRBV5-1
CASSWGPVGPLHF	TGTGCCAGCAGTTGGGGGCCCGTGGGACCCCTCCACTTT	NA	NA	TRBJ1-6	TRBV28
CASSIAGWNNQPQHF	TGTGCCAGTAGTATCGCTGGTTGGAACAATCAGCCCCAGCATTTT	NA	NA	TRBJ1-5	TRBV19
CASSFTGNTGNTIYF	TGTGCCAGCAGTTTTACAGGGAACACTGGAAACACCATATATTTT	NA	NA	TRBJ1-3	TRBV28
CASSYSADSNQPQHF	TGTGCCAGCAGTTACTCTGCTGATAGCAATCAGCCCCAGCATTTT	NA	few	TRBJ1-5	TRBV6-5
CASSYVDSLKTQYF	TGTGCCAGCAGCTACGTCGACAGTTTAAAGACCCAGTACTTC	NA	NA	TRBJ2-5	TRBV7-2
CASSQYLQETQYF	TGTGCCAGCAGCCAATATCTGCAAGAGACCCAGTACTTC	NA	once	TRBJ2-5	TRBV14
CASSLRPGAFYEQYF	TGTGCCAGCAGTTTAAGGCCTGGGGCCTTCTACGAGCAGTACTTC	NA	once	TRBJ2-7	TRBV28
CASSTTGGREDTQYF	TGTGCCAGCAGCACCACGGGGGGGCGGGAAGATACGCAGTATTTT	TRBD2	NA	TRBJ2-3	TRBV7-2
CASSQNRGTYEQYF	TGTGCCAGCAGCCAAAACCGGGGGACCTACGAGCAGTACTTC	NA	NA	TRBJ2-7	TRBV14
CASSFGTSGGAYEQYF	TGTGCCAGCAGCTTCGGGACTAGCGGGGGGGCCTACGAGCAGTACTTC	TRBD2	once	TRBJ2-7	TRBV7-2
CASSLSWNTEAFF	TGCGCCAGCAGTTTATCCTGGAACACTGAAGCTTTCTTT	NA	NA	TRBJ1-1	TRBV5-1
CASSLPRNSNTGELFF	TGTGCCAGTAGTCTCCCGCGGAACTCGAACACCGGGGAGCTGTTTTTT	NA	NA	TRBJ2-2	TRBV19
CAWSFEGDTGELFF	TGTGCCTGGAGTTTCGAGGGCGACACCGGGGAGCTGTTTTTT	NA	NA	TRBJ2-2	TRBV30
CASSLGGYVEQYF	TGTGCCAGCAGCTTGGGGGGTTATGTCGAGCAGTACTTC	NA	once	TRBJ2-7	TRBV11-2